The entry below describes one T cell receptor beta chain. Its antigen is as yet unknown. These data come from a study of cytomegalovirus exposure and HLA in healthy donors. Study-level background: From donors who were HLA-typed, an early data release held around 80 million unique TCRs. In terms of ancestry, the Caucasian-associated cluster contained about 81% of the roughly 400 genotyped donors. The study's findings and limits: CMV serostatus alone was available as immune exposure information.

V lost 1 base to trimming and J lost 6 bases, with 15 bases between them. Germline CDR1 reads LGHNA; CDR2 reads YNFKEQ. The CDR3 runs to 15 residues. It was with 60 Vbeta and 13 Jbeta primers that the PCR ran. As handled by the study authors: In a later analysis, the count reached roughly 80 million unique TCR beta chains, with roughly 9.9 million shared. Measured with immunoSEQ multiplex PCR; TCRdb has only the in-frame clones, and not every one. Clone size and the V and J calls come from that table; the DNA yielded D and trimming. The sample holds some 78,000 clones; over 60% are singletons and the top ten take 8.5% to 14%.

The chain employs TRBV4-2 and TRBJ1-1; a possible D gene is TRBD1 (6 bases). The receptor's source is a woman aged 40 to 50 in good health and CMV-seropositive. Material for sequencing was PBMCs. The CDR3 coding sequence is TGTGCCAGCAGCCAAGGGGCAGGGGTGAAGGCTGAAGCTTTCTTT. It yields the protein CASSQGAGVKAEAFF.